The 28 T cell receptor beta chains in this list originate from one sample, sequenced in a study of beta chain features in type 1 diabetes. Study-level points and caveats: Moderate yet significant TCRB CDR3 shortening was seen in Type 1 diabetes patients in all four CD4+ subsets.

The antigens these receptors bind are not known. Every bit of the isolated RNA underwent reverse transcription, so sequencing read expressed TCRB transcripts. Sequencing used immunoSEQ multiplex PCR; TCRdb keeps in-frame clones, though not all of them. The sample holds more than 150,000 clones, roughly 10% seen once. Source material: central memory CD4+ T cells from blood. Receptors were obtained from a woman between 25 and 40 years old with type 1 diabetes.

The chain employs TRBV11-1 and TRBJ1-1, with TRBD1 matching 9 bases. Germline trimming cut 5 bases from V and 1 base from J; bases unmatched to any gene: 11. The germline V gene has CDR1 SGHAT and CDR2 FQDESV (reference sequence). The CDR3 runs 17 residues. The CDR3 bases are TGTGCCAGCAGCCTACGCCCGCGACAGGGGGGGAACACTGAAGCTTTCTTT. The encoded protein is CASSLRPRQGGNTEAFF.

This clone was seen more than once but under ten times. The chain combines TRBV7-9 with TRBJ1-1; D call uncertain. Trimming shortened V by 5 bases and J by 5 bases, and 12 bases separated the two germline ends. Germline V gene sequence: CDR1 SEHNR, CDR2 FQNEAQ (reference sequence). The CDR3 totals 13 residues. CDR3 residues: CASSDPGKTEAFF. DNA for the CDR3: TGTGCCAGCAGCGACCCGGGGAAGACTGAAGCTTTCTTT.

The V gene is TRBV7-2, the J gene TRBJ2-1, with 7 bases fitting TRBD1. V gave up 4 bases and J gave up 4 bases; unmatched junction bases: 4. Germline values: CDR1 SGHTA, CDR2 FQGNSA. The CDR3 loop spans 14 amino acids. The CDR3 here is CASSWGQRYNEQFF. The CDR3 nucleotides are TGTGCCAGCAGCTGGGGACAGAGGTACAATGAGCAGTTCTTC.

The V gene is TRBV19, the J gene TRBJ2-7; the D gene is possibly TRBD1 (5 bases). Trimming stripped 4 bases from V and 6 bases from J, with 16 bases between. This CDR3 is built from 14 residues. Germline V lookup: CDR1 LNHDA, CDR2 SQIVND (reference sequence). The CDR3 region is CASSRGGAVREQYF. In nucleotides, the CDR3 is TGTGCCAGTAGTAGAGGTGGGGCAGTCCGCGAGCAGTACTTC.

This clone has a count of ten or more. The V call is TRBV21-1, the J call TRBJ2-1; the table's D gene call, TRBD2, was not cross checked with the DNA. TRBV21-1 is recorded as a pseudogene. The CDR3 loop spans 14 amino acids. The CDR3 DNA reads TGTGCCAGCAGAATAGCGGGAGGGCCGGGTGAGCAGTTCTTC. Encoded protein: CASRIAGGPGEQFF.

This chain connects TRBV27 to TRBJ1-2, with 7 nucleotides matching TRBD1. The CDR3 is 14 residues long. CDR1 and CDR2 (germline): MNHEY, SMNVEV (reference sequence). V was clipped by 4 bases and J by 4 bases; unmatched bases: 6. The CDR3 DNA reads TGTGCCAGCAGTTCTACAGGGGTGTCCTATGGCTACACCTTC. Translated, it gives CASSSTGVSYGYTF.

This clone was seen a few times. The CDR3 bases are TGTGCCAGCAGTACACTACGACTCGATGAGCAGTTCTTC. It codes for CASSTLRLDEQFF. The gene calls are TRBV27 and TRBJ2-1; unclear D gene. The germline V gene has CDR1 MNHEY and CDR2 SMNVEV (reference sequence). The CDR3 contains 13 residues. With 5 bases removed from V and 8 bases from J, the gap between germline ends came to 13 bases.

This clone occurred a few times. This chain connects TRBV4-2 to TRBJ2-2; maybe TRBD1 (6 bases). This CDR3 has 13 residues. V was shortened by 4 bases and J by 4 bases, with 7 bases between the two germline ends. Germline CDR1 LGHNA, CDR2 YNFKEQ. CDR3 amino acids: CASSRDTTGELFF. CDR3 DNA sequence: TGTGCCAGCAGCCGGGACACCACCGGGGAGCTGTTTTTT.

CDR3 amino acids: CASSQDKTASYEQYF. CDR3 coding DNA: TGTGCCAGCAGCCAAGATAAAACAGCCTCCTACGAGCAGTACTTC. The chain has TRBV4-2 and TRBJ2-7, with D unclear. V lost 0 bases and J 0 bases, leaving 9 bases between the germline ends. Germline CDR1 reads LGHNA; CDR2 reads YNFKEQ. The CDR3 totals 15 residues.

The table lists this clone with a few counts. This rearrangement joins TRBV5-1 to TRBJ2-1, with 7 bases aligning to TRBD1. Germline V lookup: CDR1 SGHRS, CDR2 YFSETQ. CDR3 length: 14 residues. The V segment lost 4 bases and the J segment 6 bases; nucleotides outside the gene matches: 7. As DNA, the CDR3 is TGCGCCAGCAGCCCAGGACAGGACGGCAATGAGCAGTTCTTC. This codes for CASSPGQDGNEQFF. Combining the CDR3 with reference TRBV5-1 and TRBJ2-1 gives the whole variable domain KAGVTQTPRYLIKTRGQQVTLSCSPISGHRSVSWYQQTPGQGLQFLFEYFSETQRNKGNFPGRFSGRQFSNSRSEMNVSTLELGDSALYLCASSPGQDGNEQFFGPGTRLTVL.

This clone has just a few counts. The chain joins TRBV5-1 to TRBJ2-5; D call uncertain. The CDR3 spans 12 residues. Germline lookup yields CDR1 SGHRS and CDR2 YFSETQ. V gave up 1 base and J gave up 4 bases, with 5 bases separating them. CDR3 in amino acids: CASSLTLETQYF. The CDR3 nucleotides read TGCGCCAGCAGCTTGACTTTAGAGACCCAGTACTTC.

This clone occurred a few times. The CDR3 DNA is TGTGCCAGCAGGGGCAGCTCCTACGAGCAGTACTTC. Protein sequence: CASRGSSYEQYF. The chain employs TRBV6-1 and TRBJ2-7, with no clear D. Per germline, CDR1 MNHNS and CDR2 SASEGT. V dropped 6 bases and J dropped 0 bases, with 6 bases sitting between them. This CDR3 comprises 12 residues.

This clone was seen a handful of times. The DNA for the CDR3 is TGTGCCAGCAGTCCACAGTTCGGGGGTGGCTACACCTTC. It codes for CASSPQFGGGYTF. The chain carries TRBV11-3 and TRBJ1-2, with D perhaps TRBD1 (5 bases). V shed 6 bases and J shed 7 bases, with 15 bases lying between them. The CDR3 has 13 residues. The germline V gene has CDR1 SGHNT and CDR2 YENEEA. Based on the CDR3 plus reference TRBV11-3 and TRBJ1-2, the full variable domain is EAGVVQSPRYKIIEKKQPVAFWCNPISGHNTLYWYLQNLGQGPELLIRYENEEAVDDSQLPKDRFSAERLKGVDSTLKIQPAELGDSAVYLCASSPQFGGGYTFGSGTRLTVV.

In DNA form, the CDR3 reads TGTGCCAGCAAATCGGGGCAGGGGGCGTCTGGAAACACCATATATTTT. Its protein is CASKSGQGASGNTIYF. J is TRBJ1-3 and V is TRBV27; 8 nucleotides agree with TRBD1. V lost 7 bases, J lost 1 base, and 9 bases stayed unmatched. Germline V CDR1 and CDR2: MNHEY, SMNVEV (reference sequence). The CDR3 runs 16 residues.

This chain connects TRBV6-5 to TRBJ2-7, with 10 bases fitting TRBD1. Germline assignment: CDR1 MNHEY and CDR2 SVGAGI. V was clipped by 5 bases and J by 4 bases; unmatched bases: 5. The CDR3 is 14 amino acids. Written as DNA, the CDR3 is TGTGCCAGCAGTAGGAAGGACAGGGGGTACGAGCAGTACTTC. It is translated as CASSRKDRGYEQYF.

The chain joins TRBV5-4 to TRBJ2-3; tentatively, D is TRBD2 (6 bases). This CDR3 has 15 amino acids. Trimming shortened V by 3 bases and J by 4 bases, and 15 bases separated the two germline ends. Looked up from germline, CDR1 is SGHNT and CDR2 is YYREEE (reference sequence). CDR3 in amino acids: CASSSASGDADTQYF. CDR3 in DNA: TGTGCCAGCAGCTCAGCCTCGGGGGACGCAGATACGCAGTATTTT.

This clone showed up just a few times. The chain recombines TRBV12-5 with TRBJ2-1; 7 bases agree with TRBD2. Germline CDR1 and CDR2: LGHNT and FRNRAP. This CDR3 is 15 amino acids long. V was clipped by 6 bases and J by 8 bases; unmatched bases: 13. CDR3 DNA: TGTGCTAGTGGAAGGGCCGCGGGAGCTTACCATGAGCAGTTCTTC. Its translation: CASGRAAGAYHEQFF.

In DNA form, the CDR3 reads TGTGCCAGCAGTGGACTAGCGGTTCAAGAGACCCAGTACTTC. Residues: CASSGLAVQETQYF. This chain connects TRBV6-1 to TRBJ2-5, with 9 bases lining up with TRBD2. Germline V gene lookup returns CDR1 MNHNS and CDR2 SASEGT. Trimming cost V 4 bases and J 2 bases; bases outside gene matches: 2. This CDR3 has 14 residues.

This clone was observed a few times. This chain links TRBV7-9 with TRBJ2-7; D may be TRBD2 (5 bases). V was cut by 2 bases and J by 4 bases, with 9 bases left in between. CDR1 and CDR2 from the germline V gene are SEHNR and FQNEAQ (reference sequence). The CDR3 totals 13 residues. The CDR3 loop is CASSLSTGYEQYF. The CDR3 region has the DNA TGTGCCAGCAGCTTAAGCACGGGGTACGAGCAGTACTTC.

This clone has a handful of counts. The V and J genes are TRBV18 and TRBJ2-7, with D perhaps TRBD2 (5 bases). The length of the CDR3 is 15 residues. V shed 3 bases and J shed 5 bases, with 17 bases lying between them. Germline CDR1 reads KGHSH; CDR2 reads LQKENI. CDR3 sequence: CASSPTWGEGNEQYF. The CDR3, as DNA: TGTGCCAGCTCACCCACCTGGGGAGAAGGGAACGAGCAGTACTTC.

The chain carries TRBV4-2 and TRBJ1-1; 9 bases line up with TRBD1. The CDR3 is 17 residues long. V gave up 0 bases and J gave up 4 bases; unmatched junction bases: 9. Germline assignment: CDR1 LGHNA and CDR2 YNFKEQ. CDR3 sequence reads: CASSQESTNRGLTEAFF. CDR3 coding DNA: TGTGCCAGCAGCCAAGAGTCAACAAACAGGGGGCTCACTGAAGCTTTCTTT.

This clone was found a few times. J is TRBJ1-2 and V is TRBV18; D ambiguous. V dropped 3 bases and J dropped 6 bases, with 11 bases sitting between them. Germline CDR1 KGHSH, CDR2 LQKENI. The CDR3 loop spans 13 amino acids. CDR3 DNA: TGTGCCAGCTCACCGACCGACTCGGATGGCTACACCTTC. The encoded protein is CASSPTDSDGYTF.

The chain uses TRBV28 and TRBJ2-2; 14 bases fit TRBD2. There are 16 residues in the CDR3. J was trimmed by 3 bases and V by 3 bases; bases with no gene match: 0. Germline CDR1 reads MDHEN; CDR2 reads SYDVKM. CDR3 sequence: CASSLTSGRDTGELFF. CDR3 nucleotide sequence: TGTGCCAGCAGTTTGACTAGCGGGAGGGACACCGGGGAGCTGTTTTTT.

This clone turned up a few times. This sequence joins TRBV27 and TRBJ2-7, with 12 bases fitting TRBD2. Germline V gene data show CDR1 as MNHEY and CDR2 as SMNVEV (reference sequence). After removal of 6 bases from V and 3 bases from J, the junction contained 6 bases not matched to a gene. This CDR3 is 15 amino acids long. The CDR3, as DNA: TGTGCCAGCAGGAGAGGGACTAGCGGGCTCTACGAGCAGTACTTC. Translating it yields CASRRGTSGLYEQYF.

This clone was found a few times. The chain recombines TRBV11-3 with TRBJ2-3; D not certain. Trimming pared 2 bases from V and 2 bases from J, leaving 11 bases between. The CDR3 is 15 amino acids. The V gene's germline CDR1 is SGHNT and CDR2 YENEEA. CDR3 loop: CASSLNPWATDTQYF. As DNA, the CDR3 is TGTGCCAGCAGCTTAAATCCATGGGCCACAGATACGCAGTATTTT.

Only a few counts were recorded for this clone. The V and J genes are TRBV7-2 and TRBJ2-7, with 8 nucleotides matching TRBD2. Germline loops: CDR1 SGHTA, CDR2 FQGNSA. The V and J ends lost 2 bases and 4 bases, in that order; junction bases with no gene match: 16. CDR3 length: 18 amino acids. The CDR3 protein is CASSLKPGGSSGKYEQYF. The DNA for the CDR3 is TGTGCCAGCAGCTTAAAGCCGGGGGGAAGTAGCGGGAAATACGAGCAGTACTTC.

The CDR3 reads CAISERSRLGRETQYF. CDR3 sequence (DNA): TGTGCCATCAGTGAGAGGTCCCGGTTAGGGAGGGAGACCCAGTACTTC. The genes are TRBV10-3 and TRBJ2-5, with D perhaps matching TRBD2 (6 bases). CDR1 ENHRY and CDR2 SYGVKD come from the germline V gene. V lost 2 bases and J lost 5, with 18 bases in between. This CDR3 spans 16 amino acids.

This clone was seen a handful of times. The V gene is TRBV9, the J gene TRBJ2-7, with a weak D call TRBD2 (5 bases). The germline gives CDR1 SGDLS, CDR2 YYNGEE. The V and J ends lost 2 bases and 2 bases respectively, with 11 bases between them. The CDR3 loop spans 14 amino acids. CDR3 bases: TGTGCCAGCAGCGTCCGGGATTATGCCTACGAGCAGTACTTC. This codes for CASSVRDYAYEQYF.